One and the same sample provided the 19 T cell receptor beta chains below, sequenced in a study of vaccination effects on CD4 cells after COVID-19. These receptors' targets are unknown. Ahead of sequencing, the ViraFEST assay grew antigen-specific CD4+ T cells using viral peptide pools. Following culture for around 10 days, CD4+ T cells were isolated. PCR-confirmed SARS-CoV-2 infection occurred in the person between March and December 2020. Using immunoSEQ multiplex PCR, the repertoire was profiled, and TCRdb retains in-frame clones only, with some absent. This sample carries tens of thousands of clones, 70% to 80% of them seen once, and the ten largest clones take 15% to 20%. Here the sequenced sample was CD4+ T cells from PBMCs cultured with HCoV-NL63 spike peptides, taken before COVID-19 vaccination. The receptor set was obtained from a human donor who had a prior SARS-CoV-2 infection.

The chain recombines TRBV7-2 with TRBJ2-2, with 9 bases aligning to TRBD2. V trimming: 3 bases; J trimming: 4 bases; junction bases outside the gene matches: 0. Germline V CDR1 and CDR2: SGHTA, FQGNSA. CDR3 size: 14 residues. CDR3 sequence reads: CASSLRGGTGELFF. The CDR3 DNA follows: TGTGCCAGCAGCTTGCGGGGGGGCACCGGGGAGCTGTTTTTT.

This chain connects TRBV5-1 to TRBJ2-7, with D hard to call. Germline assignment: CDR1 SGHRS and CDR2 YFSETQ. The CDR3 contains 14 residues. Trimming removed 0 bases at V and 2 bases at J, with 9 bases between. CDR3: CASSLEVGTYEQYF. Here the CDR3 DNA reads TGCGCCAGCAGCTTGGAGGTAGGGACCTACGAGCAGTACTTC.

V gene TRBV11-2 combines with J gene TRBJ2-7; 8 bases fit TRBD2. Losses at the gene ends were 1 base for V and 0 bases for J; bases not matched to a gene: 5. The CDR3 has 16 residues. Germline V CDR1 and CDR2: SGHAT, FQNNGV. CDR3 in amino acids: CASSLGPAGVSYEQYF. CDR3 coding DNA: TGTGCCAGCAGCTTAGGCCCAGCGGGAGTCTCCTACGAGCAGTACTTC.

This chain connects TRBV7-2 to TRBJ2-7; 9 positions match TRBD2. The CDR3 has 14 amino acids. Trimming removed 3 bases from V and 2 bases from J; junction bases left unmatched: 2. Per germline, CDR1 SGHTA and CDR2 FQGNSA. The DNA for the CDR3 is TGTGCCAGCAGCTTCCAGCGGGGGGCCTACGAGCAGTACTTC. Translated, it gives CASSFQRGAYEQYF. The whole variable domain, filled in from reference TRBV7-2 and TRBJ2-7, reads GAGVSQSPSNKVTEKGKDVELRCDPISGHTALYWYRQSLGQGLEFLIYFQGNSAPDKSGLPSDRFSAERTGGSVSTLTIQRTQQEDSAVYLCASSFQRGAYEQYFGPGTRLTVT.

The rearrangement joins TRBV7-9 to TRBJ2-6; D is unclear. V was trimmed by 7 bases and J by 0 bases, leaving 13 bases between them. The CDR3 has 16 amino acids. Germline V gene lookup returns CDR1 SEHNR and CDR2 FQNEAQ (reference sequence). The CDR3 coding sequence is TGTGCCAGCAATCGGAATATCGGCTCTGGGGCCAACGTCCTGACTTTC. Translating gives CASNRNIGSGANVLTF.

This rearrangement joins TRBV3-1 (or the pseudogene TRBV3-2) to TRBJ1-5, with D perhaps matching TRBD1 (5 bases). With 5 bases removed from V and 2 bases from J, the gap between germline ends came to 13 bases. This CDR3 is built from 15 residues. CDR1 LGHDT and CDR2 YNNKEL come from the germline V gene (reference sequence). This chain's CDR3 is CASSAGGYGNQPQHF. The CDR3 bases are TGTGCCAGCAGCGCCGGGGGGTACGGCAATCAGCCCCAGCATTTT.

The chain joins TRBV2 to TRBJ1-1, with D unclear. Germline-derived CDR1 and CDR2 are SNHLY and FYNNEI. The CDR3 totals 12 residues. CDR3: CASHTGRTEAFF. CDR3 coding DNA: TGTGCAAGTCACACTGGGCGCACTGAAGCTTTCTTT.

The chain recombines TRBV28 with TRBJ2-7; no clear D gene. The CDR3 loop spans 14 amino acids. Looked up from germline, CDR1 is MDHEN and CDR2 is SYDVKM. With 7 bases removed from V and 3 bases from J, the gap between germline ends came to 16 bases. The CDR3 DNA is TGTGCCAGCACGAGGAACCCAAAATTCTACGAGCAGTACTTC. Amino acid sequence: CASTRNPKFYEQYF.

The CDR3 loop is CATETTTGSWQFF. CDR3 DNA: TGTGCCACCGAAACCACGACAGGGAGTTGGCAGTTCTTC. The chain uses TRBV24-1 and TRBJ2-1; 7 positions agree with TRBD1. With 9 bases clipped from V and 12 bases from J, the junction kept 13 bases outside the gene matches. The CDR3 runs to 13 residues. The germline V gene has CDR1 KGHDR and CDR2 SFDVKD.

The chain employs TRBV15 and TRBJ1-3; TRBD1 is a possible D gene (5 bases). CDR1 is LNHNV and CDR2 is YYDKDF in the germline V gene (reference sequence). V was cut by 0 bases and J by 0 bases, with 6 bases left in between. The CDR3 is made up of 15 amino acids. In nucleotides, the CDR3 is TGTGCCACCAGCAGAGATGGGGGCTCTGGAAACACCATATATTTT. Residues: CATSRDGGSGNTIYF.

This clone was counted between two and nine times. V is TRBV10-3 and J is TRBJ2-7; 10 nucleotides agree with TRBD1. Looked up from germline, CDR1 is ENHRY and CDR2 is SYGVKD. V lost 6 bases and J lost 6; bases outside the gene matches: 8. This CDR3 has 14 residues. The CDR3 DNA reads as TGTGCCATCAGGGAAAGGACAGGGGGGCTCGAGCAGTACTTC. Residues: CAIRERTGGLEQYF.

V is TRBV5-1 and J is TRBJ2-5; 7 bases match TRBD1. Germline-derived CDR1 and CDR2 are SGHRS and YFSETQ. The ends lost 4 bases at V and 7 bases at J; junction bases unmatched: 10. The CDR3 totals 14 residues. DNA for the CDR3: TGCGCCAGCAGCCTAGGGGACAGCCAGGGGACCCAGTACTTC. Its translation is CASSLGDSQGTQYF.

J is TRBJ1-4 and V is TRBV20-1; D unresolved. Germline loops: CDR1 DFQATT, CDR2 SNEGSKA (reference sequence). This CDR3 has 11 amino acids. The CDR3 sequence is CSQALDEKLFF. DNA of the CDR3: TGCAGCCAGGCGCTAGATGAAAAACTGTTTTTT.

V and J are TRBV5-6 and TRBJ1-1; D is undetermined. CDR1 and CDR2 from the germline V gene are SGHDT and YYEEEE. Trimming left V 2 bases short and J 6 bases short, with 11 bases between. The length of the CDR3 is 13 residues. CDR3 DNA: TGTGCCAGCAGCTTCGAGGGATTTTCTGAAGCTTTCTTT. Amino acids: CASSFEGFSEAFF.

The chain joins TRBV27 to TRBJ2-2; D not resolved. The germline CDR1 and CDR2 sequences are MNHEY and SMNVEV (reference sequence). Trimming left V 2 bases short and J 5 bases short, with 9 bases between. This CDR3 is 14 amino acids long. CDR3 sequence (DNA): TGTGCCAGCAGTTTAAAACCGAGGACCGGGGAGCTGTTTTTT. This gives the protein CASSLKPRTGELFF.

The rearrangement joins TRBV5-1 to TRBJ2-5, with 7 bases lining up with TRBD2. CDR3 size: 14 residues. Germline values: CDR1 SGHRS, CDR2 YFSETQ. After removal of 4 bases from V and 5 bases from J, the junction contained 8 bases not matched to a gene. CDR3 sequence (DNA): TGCGCCAGCAGCCCAGGACTAGTCCGCGAGACCCAGTACTTC. Protein: CASSPGLVRETQYF.

This clone was recorded a few times. V usage is TRBV30 and J usage is TRBJ1-5; 10 nucleotides line up with TRBD1. The CDR3 has 15 residues. Germline CDR1 and CDR2: GTSNPN and SVGIG (reference sequence). With V trimmed by 4 bases and J by 1 base, 4 bases remained unmatched. CDR3 sequence reads: CAWNEGQGSNQPQHF. CDR3 coding DNA: TGTGCCTGGAACGAGGGACAGGGGAGCAATCAGCCCCAGCATTTT.

In its sample, this clone was seen once. The V call is TRBV3-1 (or the pseudogene TRBV3-2), the J call TRBJ2-7; D not resolved. V lost 2 bases, J lost 4 bases, and 12 bases lay in between. The CDR3 runs 14 residues. The germline CDR1 and CDR2 sequences are LGHDT and YNNKEL (reference sequence). CDR3 sequence reads: CASSQPGGKYEQYF. In nucleotides, the CDR3 is TGTGCCAGCAGCCAACCTGGTGGGAAGTACGAGCAGTACTTC.

CDR3 DNA sequence: TGCAGCGTCGTGGGGACAGGGAGATTCAATGAGCAGTTCTTC. Protein: CSVVGTGRFNEQFF. The chain is built from TRBV29-1 and TRBJ2-1; the match to TRBD1 covers 9 bases. The J segment lost 6 bases and the V segment lost 6 bases, leaving 9 bases of the junction unmatched. The CDR3 sequence is 14 residues long. Germline-derived CDR1 and CDR2 are SQVTM and ANQGSEA.